This TCR beta chain originates from a study of shared clonotypes between healthy human individuals. Study overall: Donors had three CD4 naive, three CD4 memory, two CD8 naive and one CD8 memory plate apiece.

Trimming removed 5 bases at V and 7 bases at J, with 14 bases between. Germline V CDR1 and CDR2: SEHNR, FQNEAQ (reference sequence). This CDR3 comprises 13 residues. Study-wide results and caveats: Unshared clonotypes carried lower generation probabilities than those common to all four donors.

Profiling relied on immunoSEQ multiplex PCR, and the TCRdb table lists in-frame clones only, not all of them. This table has about 2.1 million clones, roughly 95% appearing once. Turning to this clone: Its specificity is not known.

As defined, naive CD8 cells were CD45RO-negative and positively selected for CCR7, with terminally differentiated effector memory CD45RA+ cells excluded. The chain links TRBV7-9 to TRBJ1-2, with D unclear. The receptor's source is a man aged 18 to 29 in good health. Some clones in this sample may be carry-over from other donors' samples. The sample consisted of naive CD8+ T cells from PBMCs. The CDR3: CASSPPLEGGYTF. CDR3 sequence (DNA): TGTGCCAGCAGCCCCCCCCTGGAGGGTGGCTACACCTTC.